This T cell receptor (beta chain) was sequenced in a study of blood T cell repertoires in COVID-19. Study at large: Donors in the United States, Italy and Spain gave samples during acute or convalescent COVID-19. Sources were T cells, B-cell-depleted T cells, or PBMCs; the material itself was cDNA or gDNA.

Original analysis: Estimation of nucleated cell counts was performed using reference gene primer amplification. The data were produced by immunoSEQ multiplex PCR, yet TCRdb's version contains in-frame clones alone and is incomplete. V and J calls and clone size are those listed in that table; D and trimming were worked out from the DNA. The data contain approximately 230,000 clones, 70% to 85% of them singletons. CDR1 and CDR2 from the germline V gene are KGHDR and SFDVKD. The CDR3 consists of 15 residues. The V and J ends lost 1 base and 4 bases, in that order; junction bases with no gene match: 2. The chain joins TRBV24-1 to TRBJ2-5, with 10 bases fitting TRBD2. Material: peripheral blood. The sequence was collected from a man at least 80 years old with acute or convalescent COVID-19. The CDR3, as DNA: TGTGCCACCAGTGATTTTAGCGGGAGGTTAGAGACCCAGTACTTC. Translation gives CATSDFSGRLETQYF.